This T cell receptor beta chain was found in a study of cytomegalovirus exposure and HLA in healthy donors. PCR involved 60 Vbeta and 13 Jbeta primers. Generated by immunoSEQ multiplex PCR, the TCRdb table keeps only in-frame clones and is missing some. The repertoire has roughly 180,000 clones, 70% to 90% of them found once; the top ten carry roughly 0.69%. The sample holds a few counts of this clone. The origin of this receptor is a woman under 30 in good health and CMV-seronegative. Specimen: PBMCs.

The chain's CDR3 is CASSDSGDTGELFF. The CDR3 bases are TGTGCCAGCAGTGACTCAGGGGACACCGGGGAGCTGTTTTTT. The V call is TRBV6-4, the J call TRBJ2-2; a possible D gene is TRBD1 (5 bases). The germline CDR1 and CDR2 sequences are MRHNA and SNTAGT. Trimming pared 0 bases from V and 3 bases from J, leaving 5 bases between. This CDR3 spans 14 amino acids.